These 16 T cell receptor beta chains share one sample of origin, sequenced in a study of cytomegalovirus exposure and HLA in healthy donors. The PCR had 60 Vbeta and 13 Jbeta primers. Measured with immunoSEQ multiplex PCR; TCRdb has only the in-frame clones, and not every one. Among 170,000 or so clones listed, under 85% were seen once. The sample taken for sequencing was PBMCs. These receptors were obtained from a woman aged 25 to 45 in good health and CMV-seronegative.

V is TRBV4-1 and J is TRBJ1-4, with 10 bases fitting TRBD1. V trimming: 4 bases; J trimming: 6 bases; junction bases outside the gene matches: 2. The germline V gene encodes CDR1 MGHRA and CDR2 YSYEKL. The CDR3 has 14 residues. Written as DNA, the CDR3 is TGCGCCAGCAGCCTCGGGACAGGGGATGAAAAACTGTTTTTT. Encoded protein: CASSLGTGDEKLFF.

This chain connects TRBV7-8 to TRBJ2-1, with 11 bases that match TRBD2. J was trimmed by 8 bases and V by 2 bases; bases with no gene match: 8. The CDR3 covers 16 residues. Germline CDR1 and CDR2: SGHVS and FQNEAQ. The chain's CDR3 is CASSLFGVAGGDEQFF. CDR3 nucleotide sequence: TGTGCCAGCAGCTTATTCGGAGTAGCGGGAGGGGATGAGCAGTTCTTC.

The chain links TRBV6-5 to TRBJ1-2; maybe TRBD1 (6 bases). This CDR3 is 14 amino acids long. From germline, CDR1 is MNHEY and CDR2 SVGAGI. Trimming shortened V by 4 bases and J by 4 bases, and 13 bases separated the two germline ends. The CDR3 sequence is CASSLSGQTYGYTF. The CDR3 DNA reads TGTGCCAGCAGTTTGAGTGGACAGACCTATGGCTACACCTTC.

This clone was detected once. This chain joins TRBV5-6 and TRBJ1-5, with D possibly TRBD1 on 5 matching bases. Trimming pared 4 bases from V and 4 bases from J, leaving 12 bases between. Germline V lookup: CDR1 SGHDT, CDR2 YYEEEE. CDR3 length: 14 residues. The DNA for the CDR3 is TGTGCCAGCAGCGCCTCCCGGGGGAATCAGCCCCAGCATTTT. Encoded protein: CASSASRGNQPQHF.

In its sample, this clone was seen a few times. An end of the junction does not agree with germline; a read error may underlie this. The rearrangement uses TRBV10-3 and TRBJ2-7; tentative D call: TRBD1 (6 bases). This CDR3 is 15 amino acids long. Germline values: CDR1 ENHRY, CDR2 SYGVKD. The CDR3 here is CASSSFRGKPNEQYF. The CDR3 nucleotides are TGTGCCAGCAGTTCTTTCAGGGGCAAACCCAACGAGCAGTACTTC.

CDR3 bases: TGTGCCAGCAGAGGACTAGCGCTTGAGCAGTTCTTC. Protein sequence: CASRGLALEQFF. The chain is built from TRBV6-5 and TRBJ2-1, with 9 bases aligning to TRBD2. Looked up from germline, CDR1 is MNHEY and CDR2 is SVGAGI. The length of the CDR3 is 12 residues. With V trimmed by 6 bases and J by 9 bases, 3 bases remained unmatched.

The V and J genes are TRBV7-9 and TRBJ1-4, with D possibly TRBD1 on 6 matching bases. In germline, CDR1 is SEHNR, CDR2 FQNEAQ (reference sequence). This CDR3 has 16 amino acids. V lost 5 bases and J lost 0, with 13 bases in between. The CDR3 loop is CASSPQGRSTNEKLFF. In DNA, the CDR3 is TGTGCCAGCAGCCCCCAGGGGCGATCAACTAATGAAAAACTGTTTTTT.

J is TRBJ2-7 and V is TRBV5-6; unclear D gene. Trimming cost V 0 bases and J 4 bases, with 8 bases left between them. This CDR3 region has 13 residues. The germline CDR1 and CDR2 sequences are SGHDT and YYEEEE. The CDR3 DNA is TGTGCCAGCAGCTTGGCTATTCGATACGAGCAGTACTTC. Translation: CASSLAIRYEQYF. Drawing the rest from reference TRBV5-6 and TRBJ2-7, the complete variable domain is DAGVTQSPTHLIKTRGQQVTLRCSPKSGHDTVSWYQQALGQGPQFIFQYYEEEERQRGNFPDRFSGHQFPNYSSELNVNALLLGDSALYLCASSLAIRYEQYFGPGTRLTVT.

The J gene is TRBJ2-1, the V gene TRBV7-9, with 7 bases fitting TRBD2. Germline CDR1 reads SEHNR; CDR2 reads FQNEAQ (reference sequence). V lost 8 bases, J lost 4 bases, and 8 bases stayed unmatched. The length of the CDR3 is 14 residues. This chain's CDR3 is CASQRGGRYNEQFF. CDR3 DNA: TGTGCCAGCCAGCGGGGCGGCAGATACAATGAGCAGTTCTTC.

The CDR3 nucleotides are TGTGCCAGCAGCGTAGGCGAGACTAGCGGGTCAGAGACCCAGTACTTC. Translation: CASSVGETSGSETQYF. The chain is built from TRBV9 and TRBJ2-5; TRBD2 matches 10 bases. CDR3 size: 16 residues. CDR1 is SGDLS and CDR2 is YYNGEE in the germline V gene. J was trimmed by 4 bases and V by 0 bases; bases with no gene match: 6.

The V call is TRBV19, the J call TRBJ2-7, with 7 nucleotides matching TRBD1. Germline loops: CDR1 LNHDA, CDR2 SQIVND (reference sequence). The CDR3 extends over 14 amino acids. With V trimmed by 3 bases and J by 4 bases, 6 bases remained unmatched. The CDR3 region is CASSIGTASYEQYF. CDR3 nucleotide sequence: TGTGCCAGTAGTATCGGGACAGCAAGTTACGAGCAGTACTTC.

This clone occurred once. The chain combines TRBV9 with TRBJ2-2, with D maybe TRBD2 (6 bases). CDR1 and CDR2 (germline): SGDLS, YYNGEE. This CDR3 contains 20 residues. The germline V and J ends were trimmed by 4 bases and 5 bases, with 30 bases remaining between them. Here the CDR3 DNA reads TGTGCCAGCAGCCCAACTTCCCCGGGGGTGAGGGCTCCCGCAACCGGGGAGCTGTTTTTT. It encodes CASSPTSPGVRAPATGELFF.

The gene calls are TRBV6-1 and TRBJ1-3; no clear D. The germline CDR1 and CDR2 sequences are MNHNS and SASEGT. The CDR3 loop spans 12 amino acids. V lost 6 bases and J 0 bases, leaving 3 bases between the germline ends. CDR3 in DNA: TGTGCCAGCAGGTACTCTGGAAACACCATATATTTT. Translation: CASRYSGNTIYF.

The rearrangement joins TRBV2 to TRBJ1-6, with 9 bases matching TRBD1. This CDR3 has 16 amino acids. The V and J ends lost 8 bases and 1 base, in that order; junction bases with no gene match: 6. Germline lookup yields CDR1 SNHLY and CDR2 FYNNEI. For the CDR3, the DNA is TGTGCCAGCTCTTCAGACAGGGGGTCCTATAATTCACCCCTCCACTTT. This sequence encodes CASSSDRGSYNSPLHF.

The V call is TRBV7-9, the J call TRBJ2-1; TRBD2 matches 8 bases. Germline V gene lookup returns CDR1 SEHNR and CDR2 FQNEAQ (reference sequence). The CDR3 loop spans 14 amino acids. Germline trimming cut 8 bases from V and 0 bases from J; bases unmatched to any gene: 3. The CDR3 nucleotides read TGTGCCAGCGGGAGCGGGAGCTCCTACAATGAGCAGTTCTTC. It is translated as CASGSGSSYNEQFF.

The chain links TRBV6-1 to TRBJ2-7; D call uncertain. In germline, CDR1 is MNHNS, CDR2 SASEGT. CDR3 length: 14 residues. The V and J ends lost 4 bases and 1 base respectively, with 11 bases between them. CDR3 coding DNA: TGTGCCAGCAGTGGCAAGGAGTCGTCCTACGAGCAGTACTTC. Its protein is CASSGKESSYEQYF.